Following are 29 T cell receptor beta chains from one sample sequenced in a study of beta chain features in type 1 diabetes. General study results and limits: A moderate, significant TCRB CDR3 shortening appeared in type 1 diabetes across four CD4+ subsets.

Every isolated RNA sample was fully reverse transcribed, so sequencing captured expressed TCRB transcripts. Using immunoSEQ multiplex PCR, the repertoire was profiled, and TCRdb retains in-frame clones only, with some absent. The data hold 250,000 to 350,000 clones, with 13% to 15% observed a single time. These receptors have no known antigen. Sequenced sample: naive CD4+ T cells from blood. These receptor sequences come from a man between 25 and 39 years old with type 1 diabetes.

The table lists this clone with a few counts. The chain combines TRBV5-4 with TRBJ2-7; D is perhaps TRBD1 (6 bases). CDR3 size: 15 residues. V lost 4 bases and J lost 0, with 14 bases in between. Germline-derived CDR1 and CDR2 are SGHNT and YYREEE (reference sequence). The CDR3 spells CASSPGTLYSYEQYF. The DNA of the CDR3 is TGTGCCAGCAGCCCCGGGACACTTTACTCCTACGAGCAGTACTTC.

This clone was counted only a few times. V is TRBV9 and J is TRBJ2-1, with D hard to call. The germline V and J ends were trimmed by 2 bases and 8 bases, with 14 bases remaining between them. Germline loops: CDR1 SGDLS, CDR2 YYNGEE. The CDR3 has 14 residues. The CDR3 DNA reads TGTGCCAGCAGCGTGGGTCCAACCCAGGATGAGCAGTTCTTC. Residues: CASSVGPTQDEQFF.

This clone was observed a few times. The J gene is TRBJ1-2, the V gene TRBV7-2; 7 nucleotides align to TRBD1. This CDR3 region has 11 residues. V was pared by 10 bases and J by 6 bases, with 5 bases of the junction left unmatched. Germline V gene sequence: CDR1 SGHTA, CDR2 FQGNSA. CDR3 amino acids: CATVTGDGYTF. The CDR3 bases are TGTGCCACCGTTACAGGGGATGGCTACACCTTC.

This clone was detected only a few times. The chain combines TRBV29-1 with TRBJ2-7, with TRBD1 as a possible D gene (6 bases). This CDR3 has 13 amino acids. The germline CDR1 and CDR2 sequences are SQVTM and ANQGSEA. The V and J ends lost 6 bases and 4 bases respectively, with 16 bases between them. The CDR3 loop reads CSVGTGLLYEQYF. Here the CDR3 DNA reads TGCAGCGTCGGAACAGGGTTGTTGTACGAGCAGTACTTC.

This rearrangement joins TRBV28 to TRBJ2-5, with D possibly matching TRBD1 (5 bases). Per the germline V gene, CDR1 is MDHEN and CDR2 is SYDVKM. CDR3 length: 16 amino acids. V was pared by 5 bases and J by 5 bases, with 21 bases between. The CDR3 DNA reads TGTGCCAGCAGTCGGTTAACGGGCAGGGTCTGGGAGACCCAGTACTTC. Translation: CASSRLTGRVWETQYF. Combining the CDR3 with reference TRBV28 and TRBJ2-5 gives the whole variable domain DVKVTQSSRYLVKRTGEKVFLECVQDMDHENMFWYRQDPGLGLRLIYFSYDVKMKEKGDIPEGYSVSREKKERFSLILESASTNQTSMYLCASSRLTGRVWETQYFGPGTRLLVL.

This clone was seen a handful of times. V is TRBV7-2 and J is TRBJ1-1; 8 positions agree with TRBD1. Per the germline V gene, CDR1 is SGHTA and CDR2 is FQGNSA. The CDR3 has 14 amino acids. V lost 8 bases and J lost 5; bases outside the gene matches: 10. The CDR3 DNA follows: TGTGCCAGCGGGCCAGGGGGCGTACGTACTGAAGCTTTCTTT. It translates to CASGPGGVRTEAFF.

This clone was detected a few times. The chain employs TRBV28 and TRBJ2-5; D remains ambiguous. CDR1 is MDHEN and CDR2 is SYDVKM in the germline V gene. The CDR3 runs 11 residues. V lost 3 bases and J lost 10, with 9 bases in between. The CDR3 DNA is TGTGCCAGCAGTTTCTCTGGAGACCAGTACTTC. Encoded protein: CASSFSGDQYF.

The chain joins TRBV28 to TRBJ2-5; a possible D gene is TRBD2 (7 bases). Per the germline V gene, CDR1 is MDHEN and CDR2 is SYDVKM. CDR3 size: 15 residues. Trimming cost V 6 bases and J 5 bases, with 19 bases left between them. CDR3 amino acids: CASSSNREGRETQYF. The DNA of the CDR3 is TGTGCCAGCAGCAGCAACAGGGAGGGACGGGAGACCCAGTACTTC.

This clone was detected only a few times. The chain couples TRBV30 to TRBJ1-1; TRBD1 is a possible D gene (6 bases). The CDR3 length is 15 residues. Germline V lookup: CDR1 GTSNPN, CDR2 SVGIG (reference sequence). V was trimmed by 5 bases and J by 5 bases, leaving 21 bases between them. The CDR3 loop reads CAWARDTSSGTEAFF. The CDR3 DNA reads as TGTGCCTGGGCCCGGGACACCTCTTCGGGAACTGAAGCTTTCTTT.

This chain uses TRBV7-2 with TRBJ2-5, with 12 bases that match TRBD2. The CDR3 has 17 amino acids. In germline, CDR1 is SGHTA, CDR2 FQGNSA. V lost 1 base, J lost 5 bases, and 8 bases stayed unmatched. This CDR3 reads CASSLGLAGGPWETQYF. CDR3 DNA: TGTGCCAGCAGCTTAGGTCTAGCGGGAGGGCCATGGGAGACCCAGTACTTC.

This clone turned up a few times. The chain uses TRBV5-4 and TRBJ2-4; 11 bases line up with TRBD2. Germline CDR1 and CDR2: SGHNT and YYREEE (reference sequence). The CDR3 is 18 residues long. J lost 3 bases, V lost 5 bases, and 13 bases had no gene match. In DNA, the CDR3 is TGTGCCAGCAGTCTTGGGCGCGGGACTAGCGGAAACAAAAACATTCAGTACTTC. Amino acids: CASSLGRGTSGNKNIQYF.

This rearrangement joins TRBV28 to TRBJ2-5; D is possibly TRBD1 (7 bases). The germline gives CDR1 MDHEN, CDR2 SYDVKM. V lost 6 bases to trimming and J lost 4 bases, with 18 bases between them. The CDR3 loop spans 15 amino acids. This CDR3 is CASSPGGKLVETQYF. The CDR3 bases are TGTGCCAGCAGCCCAGGGGGGAAGCTTGTAGAGACCCAGTACTTC.

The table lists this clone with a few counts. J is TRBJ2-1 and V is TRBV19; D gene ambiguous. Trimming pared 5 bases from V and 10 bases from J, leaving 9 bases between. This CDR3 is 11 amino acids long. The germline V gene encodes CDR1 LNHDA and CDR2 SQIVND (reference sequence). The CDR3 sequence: CASSAYREQFF. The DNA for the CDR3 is TGTGCCAGTAGTGCCTACAGAGAGCAGTTCTTC.

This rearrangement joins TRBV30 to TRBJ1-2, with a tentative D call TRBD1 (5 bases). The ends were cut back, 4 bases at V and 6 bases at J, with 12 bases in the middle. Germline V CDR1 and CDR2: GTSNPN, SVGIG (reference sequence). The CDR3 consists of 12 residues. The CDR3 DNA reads TGTGCCTGGACGGGGGGGAGTCATGGCTACACCTTC. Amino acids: CAWTGGSHGYTF.

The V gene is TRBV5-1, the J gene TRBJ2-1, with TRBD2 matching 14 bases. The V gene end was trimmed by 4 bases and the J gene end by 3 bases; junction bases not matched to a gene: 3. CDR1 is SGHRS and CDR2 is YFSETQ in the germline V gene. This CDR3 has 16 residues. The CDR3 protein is CASSTGTSGSYNEQFF. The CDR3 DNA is TGCGCCAGCAGCACTGGGACTAGCGGGAGCTACAATGAGCAGTTCTTC.

The CDR3, as DNA: TGCGCCAGCAGCTTGCTTAGCCCCGGGACAGGGAACACCGGGGAGCTGTTTTTT. Protein product: CASSLLSPGTGNTGELFF. This chain uses TRBV5-1 with TRBJ2-2; 8 positions agree with TRBD1. Germline V lookup: CDR1 SGHRS, CDR2 YFSETQ. Losses at the gene ends were 1 base for V and 1 base for J; bases not matched to a gene: 9. The CDR3 runs 18 residues. The complete variable domain, with remaining parts taken from reference TRBV5-1 and TRBJ2-2, reads KAGVTQTPRYLIKTRGQQVTLSCSPISGHRSVSWYQQTPGQGLQFLFEYFSETQRNKGNFPGRFSGRQFSNSRSEMNVSTLELGDSALYLCASSLLSPGTGNTGELFFGEGSRLTVL.

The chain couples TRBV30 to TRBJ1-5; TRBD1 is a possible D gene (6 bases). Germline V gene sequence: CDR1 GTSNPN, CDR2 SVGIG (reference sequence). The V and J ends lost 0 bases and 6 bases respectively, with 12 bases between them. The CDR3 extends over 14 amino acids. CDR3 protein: CAWSVGTRVQPQHF. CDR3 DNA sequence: TGTGCCTGGAGTGTCGGGACACGGGTTCAGCCCCAGCATTTT.

CDR3: CASRGLADSSYNEQFF. The CDR3 coding sequence is TGTGCCAGCAGGGGTTTAGCGGATAGCTCCTACAATGAGCAGTTCTTC. The rearrangement links TRBV11-2 to TRBJ2-1; D is possibly TRBD2 (6 bases). The CDR3 totals 16 residues. V dropped 6 bases and J dropped 0 bases, with 15 bases sitting between them. Germline V gene sequence: CDR1 SGHAT, CDR2 FQNNGV.

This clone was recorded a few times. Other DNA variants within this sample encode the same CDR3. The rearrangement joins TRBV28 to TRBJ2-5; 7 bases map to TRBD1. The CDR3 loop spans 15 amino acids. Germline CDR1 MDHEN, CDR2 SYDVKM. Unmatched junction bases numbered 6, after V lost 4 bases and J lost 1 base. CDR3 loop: CASSSAGTAQETQYF. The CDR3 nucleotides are TGTGCCAGCAGTTCAGCCGGGACAGCCCAAGAGACCCAGTACTTC.

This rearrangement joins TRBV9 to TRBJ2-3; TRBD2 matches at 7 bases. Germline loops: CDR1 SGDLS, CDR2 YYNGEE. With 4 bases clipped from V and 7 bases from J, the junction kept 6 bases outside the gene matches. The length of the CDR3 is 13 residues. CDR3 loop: CASSSGTTNTQYF. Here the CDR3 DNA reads TGTGCCAGCAGCTCAGGGACTACCAATACGCAGTATTTT. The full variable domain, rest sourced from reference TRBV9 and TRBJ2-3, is DSGVTQTPKHLITATGQRVTLRCSPRSGDLSVYWYQQSLDQGLQFLIQYYNGEERAKGNILERFSAQQFPDLHSELNLSSLELGDSALYFCASSSGTTNTQYFGPGTRLTVL.

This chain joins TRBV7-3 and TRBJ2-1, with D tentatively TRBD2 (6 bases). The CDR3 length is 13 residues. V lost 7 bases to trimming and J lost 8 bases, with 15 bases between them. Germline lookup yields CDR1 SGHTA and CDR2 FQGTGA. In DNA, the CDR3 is TGTGCCAGCACCGGAATCGCGGGACATGAGCAGTTCTTC. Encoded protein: CASTGIAGHEQFF.

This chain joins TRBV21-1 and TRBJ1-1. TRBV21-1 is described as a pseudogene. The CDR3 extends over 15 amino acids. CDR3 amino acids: CASSEGQEPNTEAFF. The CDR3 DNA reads TGTGCCAGCAGCGAGGGCCAGGAGCCGAACACTGAAGCTTTCTTT.

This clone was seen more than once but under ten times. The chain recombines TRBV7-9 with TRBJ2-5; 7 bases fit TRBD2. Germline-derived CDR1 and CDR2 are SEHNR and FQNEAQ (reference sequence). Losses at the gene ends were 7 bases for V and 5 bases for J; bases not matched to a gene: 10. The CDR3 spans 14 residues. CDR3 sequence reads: CASTLRGTTETQYF. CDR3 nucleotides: TGTGCCAGCACCCTTAGAGGGACTACGGAGACCCAGTACTTC. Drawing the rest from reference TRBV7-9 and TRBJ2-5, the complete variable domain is DTGVSQNPRHKITKRGQNVTFRCDPISEHNRLYWYRQTLGQGPEFLTYFQNEAQLEKSRLLSDRFSAERPKGSFSTLEIQRTEQGDSAMYLCASTLRGTTETQYFGPGTRLLVL.

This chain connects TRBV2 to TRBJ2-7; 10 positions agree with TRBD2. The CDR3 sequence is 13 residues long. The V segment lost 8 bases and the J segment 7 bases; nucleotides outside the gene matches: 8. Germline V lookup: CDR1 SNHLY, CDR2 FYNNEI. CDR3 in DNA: TGTGCCAGCCGGACTAGCGGAGGTGGGGAGCAGTACTTC. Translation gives CASRTSGGGEQYF.

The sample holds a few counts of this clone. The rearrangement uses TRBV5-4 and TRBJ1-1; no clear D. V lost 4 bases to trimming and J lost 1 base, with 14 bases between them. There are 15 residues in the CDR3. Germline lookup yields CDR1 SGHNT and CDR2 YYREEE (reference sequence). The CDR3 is CASSLNSGGNTEAFF. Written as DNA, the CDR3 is TGTGCCAGCAGCCTAAACTCGGGTGGGAACACTGAAGCTTTCTTT.

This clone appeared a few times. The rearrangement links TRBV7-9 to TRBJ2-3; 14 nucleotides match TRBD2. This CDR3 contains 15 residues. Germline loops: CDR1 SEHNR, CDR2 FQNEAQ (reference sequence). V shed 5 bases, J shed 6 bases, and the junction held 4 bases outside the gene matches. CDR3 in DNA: TGTGCCAGCAGCCTGGGACTAGCGGGAGTGGATACGCAGTATTTT. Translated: CASSLGLAGVDTQYF.

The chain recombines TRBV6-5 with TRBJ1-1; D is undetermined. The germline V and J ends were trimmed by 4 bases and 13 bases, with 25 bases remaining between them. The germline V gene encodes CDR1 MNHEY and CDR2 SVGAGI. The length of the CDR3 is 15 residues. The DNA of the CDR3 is TGTGCCAGCAGTTCCACGACCACCGAGTTGCGCGGGGTTTTCTTT. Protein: CASSSTTTELRGVFF.

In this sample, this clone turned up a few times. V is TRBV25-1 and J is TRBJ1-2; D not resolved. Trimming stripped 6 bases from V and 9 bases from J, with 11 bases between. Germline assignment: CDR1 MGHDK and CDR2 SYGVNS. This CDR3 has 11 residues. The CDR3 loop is CASRESLSYTF. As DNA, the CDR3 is TGTGCCAGCAGGGAGTCCTTGAGCTACACCTTC.

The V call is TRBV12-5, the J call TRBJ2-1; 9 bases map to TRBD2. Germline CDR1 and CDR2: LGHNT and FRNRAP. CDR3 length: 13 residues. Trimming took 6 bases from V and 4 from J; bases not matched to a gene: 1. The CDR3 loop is CASGTSGYNEQFF. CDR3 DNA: TGTGCTAGTGGAACTAGCGGGTACAATGAGCAGTTCTTC.